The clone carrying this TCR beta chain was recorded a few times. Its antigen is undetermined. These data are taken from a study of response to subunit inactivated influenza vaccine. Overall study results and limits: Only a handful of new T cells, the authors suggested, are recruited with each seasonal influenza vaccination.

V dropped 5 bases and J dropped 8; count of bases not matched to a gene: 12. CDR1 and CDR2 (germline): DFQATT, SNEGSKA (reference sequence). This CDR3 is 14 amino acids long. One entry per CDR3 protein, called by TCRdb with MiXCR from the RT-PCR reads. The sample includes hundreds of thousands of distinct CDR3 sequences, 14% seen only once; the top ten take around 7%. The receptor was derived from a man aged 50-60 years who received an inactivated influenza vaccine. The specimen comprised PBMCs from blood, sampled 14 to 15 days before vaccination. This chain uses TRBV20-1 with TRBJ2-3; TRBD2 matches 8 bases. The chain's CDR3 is CSALPGLVSGTQYF. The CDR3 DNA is TGCAGTGCTTTACCGGGACTAGTATCCGGTACGCAGTATTTT.